Below are 2 T cell receptor beta chains sequenced from a single sample in a study of beta chain features in type 1 diabetes (dated 2018 in TCRdb). Library method: the immunoSEQ multiplex PCR assay. The entire isolated RNA was reverse transcribed using the High Capacity cDNA Reverse Transcription Kit, and thus expressed TCRB transcripts were sequenced. Imported from immuneACCESS, the table was reduced by TCRdb to in-frame sequences with V and J called. These copies leave out some clones; in studies compared against another copy, an unresolved V gene accounts for under half, and the cause of the remainder is not known. The sample table records approximately 160,000 clones; approximately 8.4% of these occur just once. Over 2% of the sample rests with the top ten. Sequencing was done on a sample of central memory CD4+ T cells from blood. These TCRs come from a woman aged 18-35 years in good health.

The chain has TRBV19 and TRBJ2-1; 10 positions agree with TRBD2. Germline CDR1 is LNHDA and CDR2 is SQIVND (reference sequence). The CDR3 spans 16 residues. V trimming: 4 bases; J trimming: 0 bases; junction bases outside the gene matches: 3. Here the CDR3 reads CASSTSGGASYNEQFF. The CDR3 DNA follows: TGTGCCAGTAGTACTAGCGGGGGCGCCTCCTACAATGAGCAGTTCTTC.

Many counts were recorded for this clone. The chain uses TRBV4-2 and TRBJ2-2; a possible D gene is TRBD2 (5 bases). The germline V gene encodes CDR1 LGHNA and CDR2 YNFKEQ. V was pared by 1 base and J by 1 base, with 7 bases between. The CDR3 sequence is 15 residues long. CDR3 sequence: CASSQGAGNTGELFF. Here the CDR3 DNA reads TGTGCCAGCAGCCAAGGGGCGGGGAACACCGGGGAGCTGTTTTTT.